This T cell receptor (beta chain) originates from a study of OX40 agonist ivuxolimab in advanced cancers. Study in general: Participants, about 83% male, averaged roughly 60 years of age, ranging from about 23 to 90. Three patients responded partially, comprising one with hepatocellular carcinoma and two with cutaneous melanoma.

Profiling relied on immunoSEQ multiplex PCR, and the TCRdb table lists in-frame clones only, not all of them. Here the sample spans tens of thousands of clones, 83% being singletons. The sample holds a few counts of this clone. The antigen is unknown. Notes on the study in general: Average numbers of expanded clones were greater in CD8+ T cells than in CD4+. Among the lowest peripheral clonal expansion occurred in 0.1-3.0 mg/kg partial responders.

The sequences come from CD4+ or CD8+ T cells sorted from blood, collected in a trial of the OX40 agonist ivuxolimab. The clonotype originates from an adult with an advanced solid tumor such as melanoma, head and neck, liver or kidney cancer.

This chain's CDR3 is CASSSRTSGIITDTQYF. CDR3 bases: TGCGCCAGCAGCTCGCGGACTAGCGGGATAATCACAGATACGCAGTATTTT. This chain uses TRBV5-1 with TRBJ2-3; TRBD2 aligns across 12 bases. Germline CDR1 SGHRS, CDR2 YFSETQ. The CDR3 has 17 amino acids. The V and J ends lost 3 bases and 2 bases, in that order; junction bases with no gene match: 7.